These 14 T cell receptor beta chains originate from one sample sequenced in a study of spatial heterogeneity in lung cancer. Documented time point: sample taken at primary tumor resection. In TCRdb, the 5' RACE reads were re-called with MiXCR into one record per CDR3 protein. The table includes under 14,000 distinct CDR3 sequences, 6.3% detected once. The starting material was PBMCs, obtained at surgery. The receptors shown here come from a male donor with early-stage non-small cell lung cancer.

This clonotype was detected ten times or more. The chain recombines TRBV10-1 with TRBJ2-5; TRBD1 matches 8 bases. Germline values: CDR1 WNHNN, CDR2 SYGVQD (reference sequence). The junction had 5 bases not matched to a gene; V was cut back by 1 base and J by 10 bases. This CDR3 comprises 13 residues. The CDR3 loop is CASSEYRGSSQYF. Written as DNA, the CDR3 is TGCGCCAGCAGTGAGTACAGGGGGAGCAGCCAGTACTTC.

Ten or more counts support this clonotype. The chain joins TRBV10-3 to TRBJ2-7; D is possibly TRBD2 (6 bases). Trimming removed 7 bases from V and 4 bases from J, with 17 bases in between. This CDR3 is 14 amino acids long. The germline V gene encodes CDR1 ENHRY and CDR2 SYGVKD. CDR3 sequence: CAIKGASAIYEQYF. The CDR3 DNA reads TGTGCCATCAAAGGGGCTAGCGCAATTTACGAGCAGTACTTC.

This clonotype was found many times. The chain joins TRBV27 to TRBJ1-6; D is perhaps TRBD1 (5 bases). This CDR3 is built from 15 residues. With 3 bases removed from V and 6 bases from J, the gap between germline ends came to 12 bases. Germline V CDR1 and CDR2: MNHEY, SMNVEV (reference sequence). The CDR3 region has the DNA TGTGCCAGCAGTTTGCCCAGGGAATTTAATTCACCCCTCCACTTT. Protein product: CASSLPREFNSPLHF.

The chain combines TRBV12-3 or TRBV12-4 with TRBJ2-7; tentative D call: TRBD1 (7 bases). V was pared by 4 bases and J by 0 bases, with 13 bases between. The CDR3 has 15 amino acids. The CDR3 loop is CASSSGGLLSYEQYF. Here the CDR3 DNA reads TGTGCCAGCAGTTCAGGGGGACTCCTCTCCTACGAGCAGTACTTC.

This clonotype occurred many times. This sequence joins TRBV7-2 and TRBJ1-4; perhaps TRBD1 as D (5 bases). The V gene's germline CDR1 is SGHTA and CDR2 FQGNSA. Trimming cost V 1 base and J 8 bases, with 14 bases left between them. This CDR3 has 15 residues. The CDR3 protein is CASSLEARAREKLFF. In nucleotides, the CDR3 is TGTGCCAGCAGCTTAGAGGCCAGGGCGAGGGAAAAACTGTTTTTT.

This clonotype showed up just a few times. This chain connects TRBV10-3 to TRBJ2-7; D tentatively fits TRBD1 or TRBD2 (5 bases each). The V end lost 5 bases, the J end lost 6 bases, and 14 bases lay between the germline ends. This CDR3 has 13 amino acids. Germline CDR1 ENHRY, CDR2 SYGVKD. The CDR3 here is CAISPPGQSEQYF. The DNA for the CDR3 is TGTGCCATCAGTCCGCCGGGGCAATCCGAGCAGTACTTC.

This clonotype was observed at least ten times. CDR3 DNA: TGTGCCTGGAGTGACAGAGCGGGGAGCAGGACCCAGTACTTC. Residues: CAWSDRAGSRTQYF. The gene calls are TRBV30 and TRBJ2-5, with 7 positions matching TRBD2. The CDR3 is made up of 14 amino acids. Germline loops: CDR1 GTSNPN, CDR2 SVGIG (reference sequence). V was pared by 1 base and J by 7 bases, with 9 bases of the junction left unmatched.

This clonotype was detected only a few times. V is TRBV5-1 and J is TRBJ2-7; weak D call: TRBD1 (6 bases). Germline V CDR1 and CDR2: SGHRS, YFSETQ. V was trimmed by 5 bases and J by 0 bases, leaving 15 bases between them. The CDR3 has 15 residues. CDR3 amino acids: CASRNQRDNSYEQYF. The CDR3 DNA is TGCGCCAGCAGGAACCAACGGGACAACTCCTACGAGCAGTACTTC.

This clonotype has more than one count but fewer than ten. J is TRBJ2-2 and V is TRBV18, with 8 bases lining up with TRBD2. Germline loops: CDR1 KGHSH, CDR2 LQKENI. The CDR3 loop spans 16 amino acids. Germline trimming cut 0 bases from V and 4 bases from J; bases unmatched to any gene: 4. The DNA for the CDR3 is TGTGCCAGCTCACCACCGTCCAGCGGGGGCACCGGGGAGCTGTTTTTT. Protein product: CASSPPSSGGTGELFF.

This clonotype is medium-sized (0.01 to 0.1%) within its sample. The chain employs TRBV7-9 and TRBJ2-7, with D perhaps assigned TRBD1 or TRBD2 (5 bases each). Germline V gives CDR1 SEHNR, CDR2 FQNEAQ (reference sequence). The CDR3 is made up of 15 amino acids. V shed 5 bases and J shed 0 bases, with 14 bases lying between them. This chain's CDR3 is CASSPPGRSSYEQYF. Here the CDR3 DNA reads TGTGCCAGCAGCCCCCCGGGACGTAGCTCCTACGAGCAGTACTTC.

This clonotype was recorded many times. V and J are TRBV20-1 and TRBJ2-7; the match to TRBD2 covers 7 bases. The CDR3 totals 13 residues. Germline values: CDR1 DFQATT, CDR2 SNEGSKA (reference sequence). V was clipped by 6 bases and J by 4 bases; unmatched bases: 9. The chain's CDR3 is CSALLREAYEQYF. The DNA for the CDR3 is TGCAGTGCGCTTCTTCGGGAGGCTTACGAGCAGTACTTC.

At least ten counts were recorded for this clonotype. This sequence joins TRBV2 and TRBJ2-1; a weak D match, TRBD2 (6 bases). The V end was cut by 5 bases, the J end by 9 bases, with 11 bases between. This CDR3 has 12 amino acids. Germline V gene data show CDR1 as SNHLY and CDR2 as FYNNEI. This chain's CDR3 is CASSSTGGEQFF. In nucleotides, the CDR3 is TGTGCCAGCAGTTCTACCGGGGGTGAGCAGTTCTTC.

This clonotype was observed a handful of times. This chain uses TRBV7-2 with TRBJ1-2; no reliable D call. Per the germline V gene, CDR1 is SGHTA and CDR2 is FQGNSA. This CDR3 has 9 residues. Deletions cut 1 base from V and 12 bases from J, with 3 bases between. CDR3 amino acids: CASSLEDTF. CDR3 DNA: TGTGCCAGCAGCTTAGAAGACACCTTC.

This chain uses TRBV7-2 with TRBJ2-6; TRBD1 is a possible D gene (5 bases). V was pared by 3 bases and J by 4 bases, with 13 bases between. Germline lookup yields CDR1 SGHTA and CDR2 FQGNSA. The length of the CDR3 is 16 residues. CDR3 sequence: CASSFLLGQGANVLTF. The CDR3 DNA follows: TGTGCCAGCAGCTTTCTTTTGGGGCAAGGGGCCAACGTCCTGACTTTC. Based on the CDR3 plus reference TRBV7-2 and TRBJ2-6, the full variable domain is GAGVSQSPSNKVTEKGKDVELRCDPISGHTALYWYRQSLGQGLEFLIYFQGNSAPDKSGLPSDRFSAERTGGSVSTLTIQRTQQEDSAVYLCASSFLLGQGANVLTFGAGSRLTVL.